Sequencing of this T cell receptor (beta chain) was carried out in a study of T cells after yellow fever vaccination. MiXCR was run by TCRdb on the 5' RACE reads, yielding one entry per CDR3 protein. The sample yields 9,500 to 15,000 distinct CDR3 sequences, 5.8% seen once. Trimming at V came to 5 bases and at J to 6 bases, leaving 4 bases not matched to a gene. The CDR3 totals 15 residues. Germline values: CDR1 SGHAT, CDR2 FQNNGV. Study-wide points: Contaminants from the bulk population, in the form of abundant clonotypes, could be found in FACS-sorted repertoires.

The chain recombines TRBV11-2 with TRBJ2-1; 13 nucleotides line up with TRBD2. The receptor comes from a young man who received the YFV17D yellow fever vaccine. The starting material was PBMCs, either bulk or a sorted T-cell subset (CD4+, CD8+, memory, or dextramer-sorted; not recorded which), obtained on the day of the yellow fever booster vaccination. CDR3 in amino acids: CASSPGTSGANEQFF. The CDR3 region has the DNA TGTGCCAGCAGCCCGGGGACTAGCGGGGCCAATGAGCAGTTCTTC.